This entry features one T cell receptor beta chain sequence. Its antigen is undetermined. Donors each contributed one blood sample measuring around 2.5 ml. The entry originates in a study of monozygotic twins with inflammatory bowel disease. Regarding the study as a whole: For IBD patients, clonotypes shared with others were fewer than for healthy twins, especially with disease activity.

Through template switching, UMIs that included a 6-nucleotide sample barcode were added. From its re-call of the 5' RACE reads, TCRdb lists each CDR3 protein once, without DNA. Its listing shows fewer than 450,000 distinct CDR3 sequences. This CDR3 comprises 15 residues. CDR1 SGHNT and CDR2 YYREEE come from the germline V gene (reference sequence). The rearrangement links TRBV5-4 to TRBJ2-3; as DNA is missing, the TRBD1 call by TCRdb cannot be tested. The sequenced sample was blood. The receptor was isolated from a human donor with ulcerative colitis or Crohn's disease, or a healthy co-twin of an affected twin (not recorded which). The CDR3 loop reads CASSLVGTNTDTQYF.